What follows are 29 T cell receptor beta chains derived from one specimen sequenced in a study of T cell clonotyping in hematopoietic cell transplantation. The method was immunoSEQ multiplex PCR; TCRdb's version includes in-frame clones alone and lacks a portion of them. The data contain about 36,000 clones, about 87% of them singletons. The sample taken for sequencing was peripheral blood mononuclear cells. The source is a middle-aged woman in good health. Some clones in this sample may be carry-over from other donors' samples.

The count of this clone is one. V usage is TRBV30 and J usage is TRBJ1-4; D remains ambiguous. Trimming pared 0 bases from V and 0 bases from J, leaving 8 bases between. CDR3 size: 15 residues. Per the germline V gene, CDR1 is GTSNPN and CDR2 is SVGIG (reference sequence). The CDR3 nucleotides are TGTGCCTGGAGTGTTCCGCCTCCAACTAATGAAAAACTGTTTTTT. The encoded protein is CAWSVPPPTNEKLFF.

CDR3 protein: CASSGAGGFEQFF. The CDR3 region has the DNA TGTGCCAGCAGCGGAGCGGGAGGGTTTGAGCAGTTCTTC. The chain joins TRBV11-2 to TRBJ2-1; 10 bases match TRBD2. Per the germline V gene, CDR1 is SGHAT and CDR2 is FQNNGV. Trimming at V came to 5 bases and at J to 9 bases, leaving 4 bases not matched to a gene. CDR3 size: 13 residues.

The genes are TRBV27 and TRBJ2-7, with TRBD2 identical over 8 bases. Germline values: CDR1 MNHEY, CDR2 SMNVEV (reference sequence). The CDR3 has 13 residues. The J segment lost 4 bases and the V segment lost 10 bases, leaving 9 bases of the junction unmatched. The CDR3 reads CAIAREREYEQYF. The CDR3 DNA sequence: TGTGCCATCGCTAGGGAGCGGGAGTACGAGCAGTACTTC.

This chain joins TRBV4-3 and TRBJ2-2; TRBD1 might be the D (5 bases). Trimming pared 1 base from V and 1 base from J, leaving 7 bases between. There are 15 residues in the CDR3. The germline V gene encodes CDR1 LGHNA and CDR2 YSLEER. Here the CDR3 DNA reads TGCGCCAGCAGCCAAGCTGACAGGAACACCGGGGAGCTGTTTTTT. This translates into CASSQADRNTGELFF.

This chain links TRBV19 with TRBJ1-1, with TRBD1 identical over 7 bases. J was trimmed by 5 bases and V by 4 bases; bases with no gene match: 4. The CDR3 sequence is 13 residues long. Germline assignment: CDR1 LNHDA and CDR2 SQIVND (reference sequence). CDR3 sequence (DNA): TGTGCCAGTAGTAACCAACAGGGGACTGAAGCTTTCTTT. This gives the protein CASSNQQGTEAFF.

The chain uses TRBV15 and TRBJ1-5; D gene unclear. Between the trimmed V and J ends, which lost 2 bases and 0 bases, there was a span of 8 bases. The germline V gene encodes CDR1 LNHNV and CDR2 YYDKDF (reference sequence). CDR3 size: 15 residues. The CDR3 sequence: CATSRQVNSNQPQHF. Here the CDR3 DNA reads TGTGCCACCAGCAGACAGGTTAATAGCAATCAGCCCCAGCATTTT.

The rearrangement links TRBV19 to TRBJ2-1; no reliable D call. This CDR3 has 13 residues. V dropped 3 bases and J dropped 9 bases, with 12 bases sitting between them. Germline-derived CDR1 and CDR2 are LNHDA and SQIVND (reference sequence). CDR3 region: CASSISILGEQFF. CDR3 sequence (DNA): TGTGCCAGTAGTATTAGTATCCTAGGTGAGCAGTTCTTC.

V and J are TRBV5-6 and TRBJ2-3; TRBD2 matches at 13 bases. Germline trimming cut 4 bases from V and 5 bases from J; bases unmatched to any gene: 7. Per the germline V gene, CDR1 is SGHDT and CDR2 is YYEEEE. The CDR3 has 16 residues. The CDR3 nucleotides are TGTGCCAGCAGCCCTATACTAGCGGGAGGGGGAGATACGCAGTATTTT. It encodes CASSPILAGGGDTQYF.

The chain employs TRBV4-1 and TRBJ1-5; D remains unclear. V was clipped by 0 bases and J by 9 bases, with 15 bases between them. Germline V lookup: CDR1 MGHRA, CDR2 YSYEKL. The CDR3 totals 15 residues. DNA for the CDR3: TGCGCCAGCAGCCAAGATATATCACAGTCCATGCCCCAGCATTTT. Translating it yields CASSQDISQSMPQHF.

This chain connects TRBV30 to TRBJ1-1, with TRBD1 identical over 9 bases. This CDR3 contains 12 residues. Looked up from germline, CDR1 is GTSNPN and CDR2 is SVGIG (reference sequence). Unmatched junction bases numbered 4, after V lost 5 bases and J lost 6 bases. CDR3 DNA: TGTGCCTGGGACAGGGGGATTCCTGAAGCTTTCTTT. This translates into CAWDRGIPEAFF.

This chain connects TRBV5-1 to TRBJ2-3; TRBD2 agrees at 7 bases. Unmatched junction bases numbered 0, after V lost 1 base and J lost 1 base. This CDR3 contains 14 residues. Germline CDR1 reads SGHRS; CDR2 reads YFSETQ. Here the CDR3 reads CASSLTSGTDTQYF. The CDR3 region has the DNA TGCGCCAGCAGCTTGACTAGCGGCACAGATACGCAGTATTTT. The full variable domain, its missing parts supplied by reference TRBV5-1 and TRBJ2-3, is KAGVTQTPRYLIKTRGQQVTLSCSPISGHRSVSWYQQTPGQGLQFLFEYFSETQRNKGNFPGRFSGRQFSNSRSEMNVSTLELGDSALYLCASSLTSGTDTQYFGPGTRLTVL.

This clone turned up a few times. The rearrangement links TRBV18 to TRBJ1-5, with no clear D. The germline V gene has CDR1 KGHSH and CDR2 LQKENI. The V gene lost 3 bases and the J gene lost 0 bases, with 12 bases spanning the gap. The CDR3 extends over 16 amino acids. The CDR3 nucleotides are TGTGCCAGCTCACCCCGGGAGGGCGTTAGCAATCAGCCCCAGCATTTT. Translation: CASSPREGVSNQPQHF.

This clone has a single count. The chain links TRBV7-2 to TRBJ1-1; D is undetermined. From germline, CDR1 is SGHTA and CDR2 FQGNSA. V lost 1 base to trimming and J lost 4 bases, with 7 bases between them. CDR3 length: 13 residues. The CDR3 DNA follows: TGTGCCAGCAGCTTAGAGGTGAGCACTGAAGCTTTCTTT. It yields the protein CASSLEVSTEAFF. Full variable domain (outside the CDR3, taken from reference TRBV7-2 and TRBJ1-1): GAGVSQSPSNKVTEKGKDVELRCDPISGHTALYWYRQSLGQGLEFLIYFQGNSAPDKSGLPSDRFSAERTGGSVSTLTIQRTQQEDSAVYLCASSLEVSTEAFFGQGTRLTVV.

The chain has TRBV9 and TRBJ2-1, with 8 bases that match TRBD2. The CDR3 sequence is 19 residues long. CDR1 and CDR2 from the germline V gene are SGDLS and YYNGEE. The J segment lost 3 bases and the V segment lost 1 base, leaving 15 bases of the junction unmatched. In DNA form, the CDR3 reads TGTGCCAGCAGCGTACCCAGAGAGACCGGGACTAGGGGCTACAATGAGCAGTTCTTC. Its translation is CASSVPRETGTRGYNEQFF. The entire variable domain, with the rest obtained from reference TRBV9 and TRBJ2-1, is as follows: DSGVTQTPKHLITATGQRVTLRCSPRSGDLSVYWYQQSLDQGLQFLIQYYNGEERAKGNILERFSAQQFPDLHSELNLSSLELGDSALYFCASSVPRETGTRGYNEQFFGPGTRLTVL.

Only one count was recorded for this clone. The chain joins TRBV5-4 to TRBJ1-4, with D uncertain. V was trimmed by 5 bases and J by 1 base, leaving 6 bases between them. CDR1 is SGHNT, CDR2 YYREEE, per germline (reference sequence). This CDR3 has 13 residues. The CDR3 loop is CASSSGTNEKLFF. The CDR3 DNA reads TGTGCCAGCAGTTCAGGAACTAATGAAAAACTGTTTTTT.

The CDR3 DNA reads as TGTGCCAGCAGTCCAAGGTCGGGACCCTCCTACGAGCAGTACTTC. Residues: CASSPRSGPSYEQYF. V is TRBV11-3 and J is TRBJ2-7, with D perhaps TRBD1 or TRBD2 (5 bases each). The CDR3 runs 15 residues. V lost 6 bases and J lost 0, with 15 bases in between. Looked up from germline, CDR1 is SGHNT and CDR2 is YENEEA.

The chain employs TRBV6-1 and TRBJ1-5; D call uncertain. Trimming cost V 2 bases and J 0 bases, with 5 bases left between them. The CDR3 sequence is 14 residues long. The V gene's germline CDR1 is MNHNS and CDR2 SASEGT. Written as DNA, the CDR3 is TGTGCCAGCAGTGAATGGTCTAGCAATCAGCCCCAGCATTTT. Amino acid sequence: CASSEWSSNQPQHF.

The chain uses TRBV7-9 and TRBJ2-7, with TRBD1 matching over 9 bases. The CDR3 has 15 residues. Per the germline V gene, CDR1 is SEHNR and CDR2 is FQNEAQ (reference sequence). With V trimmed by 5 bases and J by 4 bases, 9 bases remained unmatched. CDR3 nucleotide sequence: TGTGCCAGCAGCCTGGGAACAGGGGGCGATTACGAGCAGTACTTC. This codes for CASSLGTGGDYEQYF.

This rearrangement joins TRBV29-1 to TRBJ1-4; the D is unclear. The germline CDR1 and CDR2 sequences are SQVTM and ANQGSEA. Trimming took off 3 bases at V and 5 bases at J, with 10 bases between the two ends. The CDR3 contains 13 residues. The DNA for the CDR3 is TGCAGCGTTGAGGGTGACGGGAATGAAAAACTGTTTTTT. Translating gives CSVEGDGNEKLFF.

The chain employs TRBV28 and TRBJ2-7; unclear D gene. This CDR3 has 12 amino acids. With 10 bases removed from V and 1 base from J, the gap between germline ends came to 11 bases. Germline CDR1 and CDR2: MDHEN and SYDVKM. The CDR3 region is CAIEASSYEQYF. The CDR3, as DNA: TGTGCCATTGAGGCTTCGTCCTACGAGCAGTACTTC. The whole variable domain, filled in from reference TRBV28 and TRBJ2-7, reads DVKVTQSSRYLVKRTGEKVFLECVQDMDHENMFWYRQDPGLGLRLIYFSYDVKMKEKGDIPEGYSVSREKKERFSLILESASTNQTSMYLCAIEASSYEQYFGPGTRLTVT.

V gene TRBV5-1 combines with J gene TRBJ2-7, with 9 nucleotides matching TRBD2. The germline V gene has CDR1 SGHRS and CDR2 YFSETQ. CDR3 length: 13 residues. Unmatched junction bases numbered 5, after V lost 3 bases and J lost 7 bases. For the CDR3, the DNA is TGCGCCAGCAGCTGGCGGGAGGGGGTGGAGCAGTACTTC. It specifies CASSWREGVEQYF.

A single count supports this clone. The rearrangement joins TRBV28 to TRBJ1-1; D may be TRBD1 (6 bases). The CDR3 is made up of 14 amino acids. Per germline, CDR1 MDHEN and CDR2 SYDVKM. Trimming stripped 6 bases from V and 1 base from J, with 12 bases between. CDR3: CASSPAGQNTEAFF. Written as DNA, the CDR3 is TGTGCCAGCAGCCCCGCGGGACAGAACACTGAAGCTTTCTTT.

For the CDR3, the DNA is TGCGCCAGCAGCTTGGTACAGGACGCCGGGGAGCTGTTTTTT. This sequence encodes CASSLVQDAGELFF. This chain uses TRBV5-1 with TRBJ2-2; TRBD1 is a possible D gene (5 bases). Between the trimmed V and J ends, which lost 0 bases and 6 bases, there was a span of 9 bases. CDR1 and CDR2 (germline): SGHRS, YFSETQ. The CDR3 has 14 amino acids. The entire variable domain, with the rest obtained from reference TRBV5-1 and TRBJ2-2, is as follows: KAGVTQTPRYLIKTRGQQVTLSCSPISGHRSVSWYQQTPGQGLQFLFEYFSETQRNKGNFPGRFSGRQFSNSRSEMNVSTLELGDSALYLCASSLVQDAGELFFGEGSRLTVL.

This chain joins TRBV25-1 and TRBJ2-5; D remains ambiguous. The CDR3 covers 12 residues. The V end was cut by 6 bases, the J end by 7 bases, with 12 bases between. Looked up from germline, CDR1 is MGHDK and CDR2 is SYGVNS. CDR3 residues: CASSAPVGTQYF. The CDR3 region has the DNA TGTGCCAGCAGCGCCCCCGTGGGGACCCAGTACTTC. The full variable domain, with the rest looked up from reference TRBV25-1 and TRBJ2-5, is EADIYQTPRYLVIGTGKKITLECSQTMGHDKMYWYQQDPGMELHLIHYSYGVNSTEKGDLSSESTVSRIRTEHFPLTLESARPSHTSQYLCASSAPVGTQYFGPGTRLLVL.

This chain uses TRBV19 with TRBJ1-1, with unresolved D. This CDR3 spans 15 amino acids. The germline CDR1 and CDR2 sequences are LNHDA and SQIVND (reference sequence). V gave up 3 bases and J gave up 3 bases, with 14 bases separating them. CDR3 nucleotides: TGTGCCAGTAGTATTCTTTCAGAACCGCACACTGAAGCTTTCTTT. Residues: CASSILSEPHTEAFF. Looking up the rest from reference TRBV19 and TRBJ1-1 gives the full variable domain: DGGITQSPKYLFRKEGQNVTLSCEQNLNHDAMYWYRQDPGQGLRLIYYSQIVNDFQKGDIAEGYSVSREKKESFPLTVTSAQKNPTAFYLCASSILSEPHTEAFFGQGTRLTVV.

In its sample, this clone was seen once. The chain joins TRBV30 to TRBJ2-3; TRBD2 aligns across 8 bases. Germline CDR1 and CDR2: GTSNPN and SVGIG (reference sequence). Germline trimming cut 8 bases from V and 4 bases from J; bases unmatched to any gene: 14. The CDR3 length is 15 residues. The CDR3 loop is CARKRLSGGADTQYF. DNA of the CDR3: TGTGCCCGCAAGCGTCTATCGGGGGGGGCAGATACGCAGTATTTT. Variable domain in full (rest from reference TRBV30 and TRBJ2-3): SQTIHQWPATLVQPVGSPLSLECTVEGTSNPNLYWYRQAAGRGLQLLFYSVGIGQISSEVPQNLSASRPQDRQFILSSKKLLLSDSGFYLCARKRLSGGADTQYFGPGTRLTVL.

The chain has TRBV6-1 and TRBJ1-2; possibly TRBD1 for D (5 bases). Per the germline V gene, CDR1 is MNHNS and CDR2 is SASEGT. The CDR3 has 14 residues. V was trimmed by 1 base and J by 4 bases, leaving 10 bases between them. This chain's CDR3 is CASSEGPGSYGYTF. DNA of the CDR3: TGTGCCAGCAGTGAAGGCCCAGGGAGCTATGGCTACACCTTC.

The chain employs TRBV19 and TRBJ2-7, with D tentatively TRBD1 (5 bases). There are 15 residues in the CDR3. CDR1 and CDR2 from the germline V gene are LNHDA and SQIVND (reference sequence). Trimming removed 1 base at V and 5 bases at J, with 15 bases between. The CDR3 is CASSIGVVRVDEQYF. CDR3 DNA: TGTGCCAGTAGTATAGGGGTTGTCAGGGTCGACGAGCAGTACTTC.

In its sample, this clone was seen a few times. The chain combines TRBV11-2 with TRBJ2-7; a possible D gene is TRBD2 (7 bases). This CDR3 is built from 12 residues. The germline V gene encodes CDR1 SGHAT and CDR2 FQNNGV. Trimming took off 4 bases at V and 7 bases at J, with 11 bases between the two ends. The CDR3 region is CASSSGGREQYF. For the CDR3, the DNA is TGTGCCAGCAGCTCCGGGGGGCGAGAGCAGTACTTC.